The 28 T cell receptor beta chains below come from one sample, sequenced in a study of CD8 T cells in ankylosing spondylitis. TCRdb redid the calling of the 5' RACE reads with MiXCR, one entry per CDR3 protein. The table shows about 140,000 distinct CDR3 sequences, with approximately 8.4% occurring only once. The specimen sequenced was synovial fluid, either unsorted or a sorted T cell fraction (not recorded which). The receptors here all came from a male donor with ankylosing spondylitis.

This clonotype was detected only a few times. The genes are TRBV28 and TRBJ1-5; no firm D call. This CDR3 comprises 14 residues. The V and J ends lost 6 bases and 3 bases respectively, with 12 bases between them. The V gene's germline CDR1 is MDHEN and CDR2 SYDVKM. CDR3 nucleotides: TGTGCCAGCAGCCGGTCCGAATACAATCAGCCCCAGCATTTT. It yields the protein CASSRSEYNQPQHF.

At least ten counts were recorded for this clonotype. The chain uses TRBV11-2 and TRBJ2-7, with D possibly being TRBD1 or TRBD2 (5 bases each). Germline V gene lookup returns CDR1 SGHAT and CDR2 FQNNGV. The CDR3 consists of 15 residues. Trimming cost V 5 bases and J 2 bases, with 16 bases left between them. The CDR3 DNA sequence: TGTGCCAGCAGCACGCGGGTCCAGGGTACCTACGAGCAGTACTTC. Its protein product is CASSTRVQGTYEQYF.

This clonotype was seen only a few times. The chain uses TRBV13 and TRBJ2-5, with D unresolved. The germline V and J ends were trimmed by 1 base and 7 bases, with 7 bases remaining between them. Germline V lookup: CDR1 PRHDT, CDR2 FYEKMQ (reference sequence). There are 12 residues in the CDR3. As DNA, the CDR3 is TGTGCCAGCAGCTTAGATTTTGGGACCCAGTACTTC. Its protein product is CASSLDFGTQYF.

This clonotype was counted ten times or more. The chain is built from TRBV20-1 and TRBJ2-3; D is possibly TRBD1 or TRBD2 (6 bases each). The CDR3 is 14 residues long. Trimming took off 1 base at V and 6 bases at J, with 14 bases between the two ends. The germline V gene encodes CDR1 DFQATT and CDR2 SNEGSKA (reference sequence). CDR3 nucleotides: TGCAGTGCTAGAGTAGGGGGGTCCGGGGATACGCAGTATTTT. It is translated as CSARVGGSGDTQYF.

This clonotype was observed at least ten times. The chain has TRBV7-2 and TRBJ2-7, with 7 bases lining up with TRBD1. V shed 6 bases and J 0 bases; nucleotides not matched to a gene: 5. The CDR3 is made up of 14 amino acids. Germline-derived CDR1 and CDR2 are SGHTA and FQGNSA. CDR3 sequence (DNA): TGTGCCAGCAGACAGACAGGGAGCTCCTACGAGCAGTACTTC. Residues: CASRQTGSSYEQYF.

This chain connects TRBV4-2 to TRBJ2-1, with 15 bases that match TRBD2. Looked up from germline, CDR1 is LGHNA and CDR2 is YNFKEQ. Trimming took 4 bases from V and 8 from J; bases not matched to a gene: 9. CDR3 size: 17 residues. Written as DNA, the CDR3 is TGTGCCAGCAGCCGGATAGGACTAGCGGGGGGGCCGGATGAGCAGTTCTTC. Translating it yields CASSRIGLAGGPDEQFF.

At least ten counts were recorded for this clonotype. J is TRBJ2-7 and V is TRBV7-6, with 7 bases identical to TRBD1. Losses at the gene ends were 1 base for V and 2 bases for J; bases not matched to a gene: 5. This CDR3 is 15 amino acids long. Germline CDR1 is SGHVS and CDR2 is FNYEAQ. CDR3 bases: TGTGCCAGCAGCTTAGACAGGGGACCAGCCTACGAGCAGTACTTC. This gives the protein CASSLDRGPAYEQYF.

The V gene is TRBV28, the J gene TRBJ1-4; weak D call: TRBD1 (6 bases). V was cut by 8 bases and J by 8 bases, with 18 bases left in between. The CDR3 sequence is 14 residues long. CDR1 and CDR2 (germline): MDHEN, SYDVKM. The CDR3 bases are TGTGCCAGCGGATCTACAGGGATACAGGAAAAACTGTTTTTT. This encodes CASGSTGIQEKLFF.

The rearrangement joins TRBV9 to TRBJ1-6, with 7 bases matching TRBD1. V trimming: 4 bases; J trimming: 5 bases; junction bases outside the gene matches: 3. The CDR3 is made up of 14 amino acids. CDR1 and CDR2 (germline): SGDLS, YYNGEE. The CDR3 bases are TGTGCCAGCAGCCGGGGACAGAATAATTCACCCCTCCACTTT. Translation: CASSRGQNNSPLHF.

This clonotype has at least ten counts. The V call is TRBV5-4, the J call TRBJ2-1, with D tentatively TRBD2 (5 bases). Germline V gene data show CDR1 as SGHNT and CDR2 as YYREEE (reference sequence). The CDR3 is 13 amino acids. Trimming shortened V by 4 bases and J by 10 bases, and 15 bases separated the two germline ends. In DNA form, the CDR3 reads TGTGCCAGCAGCGGCGTGACATGGAGGGAGCAGTTCTTC. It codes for CASSGVTWREQFF.

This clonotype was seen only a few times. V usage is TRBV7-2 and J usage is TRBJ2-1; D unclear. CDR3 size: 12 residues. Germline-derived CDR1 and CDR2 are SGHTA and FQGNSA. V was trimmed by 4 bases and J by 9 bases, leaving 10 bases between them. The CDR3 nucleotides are TGTGCCAGCAGCTCGGAGTGGGGTGAGCAGTTCTTC. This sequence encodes CASSSEWGEQFF.

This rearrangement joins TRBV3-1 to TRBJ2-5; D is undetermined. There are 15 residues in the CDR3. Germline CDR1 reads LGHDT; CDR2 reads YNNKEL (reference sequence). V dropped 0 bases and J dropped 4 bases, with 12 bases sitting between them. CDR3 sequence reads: CASSQDNGFGETQYF. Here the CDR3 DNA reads TGTGCCAGCAGCCAAGATAACGGGTTTGGAGAGACCCAGTACTTC.

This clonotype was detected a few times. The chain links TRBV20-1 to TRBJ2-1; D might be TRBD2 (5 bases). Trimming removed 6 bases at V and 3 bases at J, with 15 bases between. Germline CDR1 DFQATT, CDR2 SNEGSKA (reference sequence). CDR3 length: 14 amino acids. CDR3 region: CSARGQVGYNEQFF. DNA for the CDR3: TGCAGTGCCCGAGGGCAGGTCGGCTACAATGAGCAGTTCTTC.

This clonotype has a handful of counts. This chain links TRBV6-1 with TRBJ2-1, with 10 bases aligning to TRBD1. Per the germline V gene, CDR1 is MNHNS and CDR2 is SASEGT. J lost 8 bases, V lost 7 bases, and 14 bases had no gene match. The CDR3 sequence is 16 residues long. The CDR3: CASNPEGGTGVYEQFF. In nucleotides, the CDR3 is TGTGCCAGCAACCCCGAAGGCGGGACAGGGGTTTATGAGCAGTTCTTC.

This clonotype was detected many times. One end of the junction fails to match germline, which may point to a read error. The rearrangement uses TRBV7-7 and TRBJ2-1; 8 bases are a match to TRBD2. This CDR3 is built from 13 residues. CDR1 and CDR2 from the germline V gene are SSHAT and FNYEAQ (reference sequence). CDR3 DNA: TGTGCTAGCAGCAGCGGGAGAGGGAATGAGCAGTTCTTC. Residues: CASSSGRGNEQFF.

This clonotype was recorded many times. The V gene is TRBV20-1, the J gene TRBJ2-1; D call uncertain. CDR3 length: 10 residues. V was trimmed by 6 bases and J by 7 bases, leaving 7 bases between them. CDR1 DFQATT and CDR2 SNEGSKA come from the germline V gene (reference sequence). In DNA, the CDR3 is TGCAGTGCCGAAGAGAATGAGCAGTTCTTC. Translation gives CSAEENEQFF.

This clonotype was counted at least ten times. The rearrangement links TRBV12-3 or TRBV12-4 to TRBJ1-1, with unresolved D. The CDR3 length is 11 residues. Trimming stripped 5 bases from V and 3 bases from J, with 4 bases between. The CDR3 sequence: CASSGYTEAFF. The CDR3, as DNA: TGTGCCAGCAGTGGGTACACTGAAGCTTTCTTT.

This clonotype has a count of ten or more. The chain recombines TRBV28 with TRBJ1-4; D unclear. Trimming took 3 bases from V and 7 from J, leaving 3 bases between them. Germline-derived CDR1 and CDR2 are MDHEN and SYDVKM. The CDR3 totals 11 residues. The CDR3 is CASSFREKLFF. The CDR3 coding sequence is TGTGCCAGCAGTTTCCGTGAAAAACTGTTTTTT.

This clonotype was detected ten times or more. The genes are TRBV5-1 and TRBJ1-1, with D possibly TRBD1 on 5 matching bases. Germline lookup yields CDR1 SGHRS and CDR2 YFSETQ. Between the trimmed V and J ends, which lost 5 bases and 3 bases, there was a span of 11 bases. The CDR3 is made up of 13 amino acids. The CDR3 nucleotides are TGCGCCAGCAGACCAGACAGTTACACTGAAGCTTTCTTT. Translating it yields CASRPDSYTEAFF.

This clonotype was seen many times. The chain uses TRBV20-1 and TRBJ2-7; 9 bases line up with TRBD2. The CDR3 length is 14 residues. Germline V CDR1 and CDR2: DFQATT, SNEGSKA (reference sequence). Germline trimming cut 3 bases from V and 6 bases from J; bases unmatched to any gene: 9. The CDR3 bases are TGCAGTGCTAGGGACCTAGCGGGACTACCCGAGCAGTACTTC. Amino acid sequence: CSARDLAGLPEQYF.

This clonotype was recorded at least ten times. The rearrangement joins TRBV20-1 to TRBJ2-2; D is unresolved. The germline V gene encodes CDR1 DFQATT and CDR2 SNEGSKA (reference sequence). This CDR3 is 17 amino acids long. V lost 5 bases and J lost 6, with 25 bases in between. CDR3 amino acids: CSARAYTGQRYSGELFF. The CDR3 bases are TGCAGTGCTCGCGCCTATACCGGCCAAAGATACTCCGGGGAGCTGTTTTTT.

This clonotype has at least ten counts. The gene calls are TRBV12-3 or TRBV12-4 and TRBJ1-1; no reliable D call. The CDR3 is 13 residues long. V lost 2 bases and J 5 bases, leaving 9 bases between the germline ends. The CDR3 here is CASSLSGVTEAFF. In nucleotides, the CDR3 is TGTGCCAGCAGTTTATCTGGAGTGACTGAAGCTTTCTTT.

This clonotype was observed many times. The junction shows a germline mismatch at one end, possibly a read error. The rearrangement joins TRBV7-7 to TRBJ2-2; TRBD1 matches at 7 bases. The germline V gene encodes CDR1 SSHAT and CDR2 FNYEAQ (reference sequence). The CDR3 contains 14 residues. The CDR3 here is CASSFAGGTGELFF. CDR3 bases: TGTGCTAGCAGCTTCGCAGGGGGCACCGGGGAGCTGTTTTTT. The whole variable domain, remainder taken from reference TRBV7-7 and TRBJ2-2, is GAGVSQSPRYKVTKRGQDVTLRCDPISSHATLYWYQQALGQGPEFLTYFNYEAQPDKSGLPSDRFSAERPEGSISTLTIQRTEQRDSAMYRCASSFAGGTGELFFGEGSRLTVL.

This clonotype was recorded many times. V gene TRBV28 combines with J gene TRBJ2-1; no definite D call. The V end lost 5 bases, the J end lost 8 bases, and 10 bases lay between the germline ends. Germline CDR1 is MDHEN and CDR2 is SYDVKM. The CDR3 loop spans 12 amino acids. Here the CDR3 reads CASSLYRDEQFF. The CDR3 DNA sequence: TGTGCCAGCAGTCTATATAGGGATGAGCAGTTCTTC.

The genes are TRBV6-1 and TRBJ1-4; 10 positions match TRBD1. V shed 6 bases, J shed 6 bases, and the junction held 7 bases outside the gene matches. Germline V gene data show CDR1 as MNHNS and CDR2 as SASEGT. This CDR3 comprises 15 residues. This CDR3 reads CASSGRGTGDEKLFF. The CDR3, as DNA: TGTGCCAGCAGCGGCCGCGGGACAGGGGATGAAAAACTGTTTTTT.

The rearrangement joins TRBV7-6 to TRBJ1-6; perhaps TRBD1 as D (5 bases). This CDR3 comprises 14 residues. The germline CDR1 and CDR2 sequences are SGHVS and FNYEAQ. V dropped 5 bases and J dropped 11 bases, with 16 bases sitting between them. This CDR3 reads CASSPGTGGTPLHF. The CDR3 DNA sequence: TGTGCCAGCAGCCCAGGGACGGGGGGGACACCCCTCCACTTT.

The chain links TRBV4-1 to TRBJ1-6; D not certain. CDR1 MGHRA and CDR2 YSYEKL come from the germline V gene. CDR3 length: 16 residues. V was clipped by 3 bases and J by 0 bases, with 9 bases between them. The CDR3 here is CASSQGQSSYNSPLHF. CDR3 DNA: TGCGCCAGCAGCCAGGGTCAGAGCTCCTATAATTCACCCCTCCACTTT.

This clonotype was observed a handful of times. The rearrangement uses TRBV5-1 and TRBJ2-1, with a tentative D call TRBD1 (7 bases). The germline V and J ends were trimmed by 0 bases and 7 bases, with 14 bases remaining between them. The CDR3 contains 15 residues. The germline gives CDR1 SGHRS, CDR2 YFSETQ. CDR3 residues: CASSLARAGGNEQFF. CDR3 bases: TGCGCCAGCAGCTTGGCCAGGGCAGGGGGGAATGAGCAGTTCTTC.